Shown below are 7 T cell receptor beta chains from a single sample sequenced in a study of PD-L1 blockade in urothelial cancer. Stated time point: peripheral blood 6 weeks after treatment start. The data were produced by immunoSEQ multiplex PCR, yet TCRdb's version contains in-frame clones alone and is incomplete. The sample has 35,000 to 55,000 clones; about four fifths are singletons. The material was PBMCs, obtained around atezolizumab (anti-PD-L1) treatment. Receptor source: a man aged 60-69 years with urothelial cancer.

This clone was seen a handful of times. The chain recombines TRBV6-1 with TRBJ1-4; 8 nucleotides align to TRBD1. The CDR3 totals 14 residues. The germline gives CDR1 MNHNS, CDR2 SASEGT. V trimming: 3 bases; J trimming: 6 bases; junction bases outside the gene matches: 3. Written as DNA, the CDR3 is TGTGCCAGCAGTGAGGGACAGGAGTATGAAAAACTGTTTTTT. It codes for CASSEGQEYEKLFF.

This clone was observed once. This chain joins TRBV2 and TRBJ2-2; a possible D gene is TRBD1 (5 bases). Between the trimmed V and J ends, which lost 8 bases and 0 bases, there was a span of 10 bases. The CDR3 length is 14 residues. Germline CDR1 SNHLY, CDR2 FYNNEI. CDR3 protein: CASFRTPNTGELFF. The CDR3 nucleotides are TGTGCCAGCTTCCGGACACCGAACACCGGGGAGCTGTTTTTT. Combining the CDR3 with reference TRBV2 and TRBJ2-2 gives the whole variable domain EPEVTQTPSHQVTQMGQEVILRCVPISNHLYFYWYRQILGQKVEFLVSFYNNEISEKSEIFDDQFSVERPDGSNFTLKIRSTKLEDSAMYFCASFRTPNTGELFFGEGSRLTVL.

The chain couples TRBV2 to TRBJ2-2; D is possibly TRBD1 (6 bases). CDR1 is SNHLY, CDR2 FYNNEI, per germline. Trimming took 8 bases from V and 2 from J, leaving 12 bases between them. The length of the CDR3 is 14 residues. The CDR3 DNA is TGTGCCAGCCAAAACAGGGATAACACCGGGGAGCTGTTTTTT. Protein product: CASQNRDNTGELFF.

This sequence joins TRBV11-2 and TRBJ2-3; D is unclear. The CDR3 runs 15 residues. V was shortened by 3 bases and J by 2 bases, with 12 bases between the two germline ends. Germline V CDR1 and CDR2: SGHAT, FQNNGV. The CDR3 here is CASSLGSSNTDTQYF. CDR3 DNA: TGTGCCAGCAGCTTGGGTAGCAGCAACACAGATACGCAGTATTTT.

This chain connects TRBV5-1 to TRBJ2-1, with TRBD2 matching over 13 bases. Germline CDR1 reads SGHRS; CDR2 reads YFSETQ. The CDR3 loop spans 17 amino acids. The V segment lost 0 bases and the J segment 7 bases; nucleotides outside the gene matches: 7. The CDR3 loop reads CASSLELAGGVLNEQFF. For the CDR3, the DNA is TGCGCCAGCAGCTTGGAACTAGCGGGGGGGGTACTTAATGAGCAGTTCTTC.

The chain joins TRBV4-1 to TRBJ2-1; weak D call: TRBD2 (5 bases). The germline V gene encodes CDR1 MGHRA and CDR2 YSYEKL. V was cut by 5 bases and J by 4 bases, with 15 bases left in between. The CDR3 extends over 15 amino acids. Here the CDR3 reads CASSATGDPYNEQFF. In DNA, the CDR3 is TGCGCCAGCAGCGCGACCGGGGATCCGTACAATGAGCAGTTCTTC.

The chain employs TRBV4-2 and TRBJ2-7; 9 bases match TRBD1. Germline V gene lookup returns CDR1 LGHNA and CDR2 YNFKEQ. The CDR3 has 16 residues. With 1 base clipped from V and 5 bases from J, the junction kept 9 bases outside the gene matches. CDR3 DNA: TGTGCCAGCAGCCAAGTTTGGACAGGGGCTTGGCACGAGCAGTACTTC. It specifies CASSQVWTGAWHEQYF.